These 14 T cell receptor beta chains originate from one sample sequenced in a study of blood T cell repertoires in COVID-19. Profiled with immunoSEQ multiplex PCR; TCRdb holds only in-frame clones, not every one. The sample lists hundreds of thousands of clones, more than 75% seen once, with about 1.6% in the top ten. The sequencing sample was made of PBMCs or T cells enriched from blood (not recorded which). These receptors were collected from a woman aged 45-65 years who had recovered from COVID-19.

The V and J genes are TRBV5-5 and TRBJ2-1, with a tentative D call TRBD1 (5 bases). V was trimmed by 1 base and J by 4 bases, leaving 9 bases between them. The CDR3 is made up of 14 amino acids. Germline CDR1 and CDR2: SGHKS and YYEKEE (reference sequence). The CDR3 DNA follows: TGTGCCAGCAGCTTGCGGACACGTTACAATGAGCAGTTCTTC. This codes for CASSLRTRYNEQFF.

The chain has TRBV30 and TRBJ2-5; D perhaps matches TRBD2 (6 bases). V was cut by 0 bases and J by 2 bases, with 10 bases left in between. Germline V CDR1 and CDR2: GTSNPN, SVGIG (reference sequence). The CDR3 spans 14 residues. The CDR3 DNA sequence: TGTGCCTGGAGTGTGCCGGGAGATCAAGAGACCCAGTACTTC. Protein product: CAWSVPGDQETQYF. Using reference TRBV30 and TRBJ2-5 for the parts outside the CDR3, the full variable domain is SQTIHQWPATLVQPVGSPLSLECTVEGTSNPNLYWYRQAAGRGLQLLFYSVGIGQISSEVPQNLSASRPQDRQFILSSKKLLLSDSGFYLCAWSVPGDQETQYFGPGTRLLVL.

The chain joins TRBV2 to TRBJ2-1; 12 bases line up with TRBD2. The junction had 4 bases not matched to a gene; V was cut back by 8 bases and J by 5 bases. Germline V CDR1 and CDR2: SNHLY, FYNNEI. The CDR3 is made up of 14 amino acids. The CDR3 here is CASVRTSGDNEQFF. CDR3 DNA: TGTGCCAGCGTAAGGACTAGCGGGGACAATGAGCAGTTCTTC.

The J gene is TRBJ2-7, the V gene TRBV18; a weak D match, TRBD2 (6 bases). This CDR3 region has 15 residues. Germline-derived CDR1 and CDR2 are KGHSH and LQKENI. Trimming removed 2 bases from V and 4 bases from J, with 15 bases in between. The CDR3 nucleotides are TGTGCCAGCTCACCAGGGACTGTGGACCTTTACGAGCAGTACTTC. Encoded protein: CASSPGTVDLYEQYF. The full variable domain, with the rest looked up from reference TRBV18 and TRBJ2-7, is NAGVMQNPRHLVRRRGQEARLRCSPMKGHSHVYWYRQLPEEGLKFMVYLQKENIIDESGMPKERFSAEFPKEGPSILRIQQVVRGDSAAYFCASSPGTVDLYEQYFGPGTRLTVT.

In DNA form, the CDR3 reads TGTGCCAGCAGCACAAACGGCGGCCAAACCACAGATACGCAGTATTTT. Its translation is CASSTNGGQTTDTQYF. The chain uses TRBV7-6 and TRBJ2-3; D is unclear. V was clipped by 5 bases and J by 2 bases, with 17 bases between them. Germline V CDR1 and CDR2: SGHVS, FNYEAQ. The CDR3 sequence is 16 residues long.

The CDR3, as DNA: TGCAGTGCTAGTAGCATTCGGCAGGGGTACGGCTACACCTTC. It encodes CSASSIRQGYGYTF. This rearrangement joins TRBV20-1 to TRBJ1-2; D possibly corresponds to TRBD1 (6 bases). The V end was cut by 3 bases, the J end by 8 bases, with 19 bases between. The CDR3 has 14 amino acids. Looked up from germline, CDR1 is DFQATT and CDR2 is SNEGSKA (reference sequence).

The chain couples TRBV12-3 or TRBV12-4 to TRBJ2-7; 7 bases are a match to TRBD1. J lost 6 bases, V lost 3 bases, and 5 bases had no gene match. CDR3 length: 13 amino acids. CDR3 amino acids: CASSLIGQVEQYF. CDR3 in DNA: TGTGCCAGCAGTTTGATCGGACAGGTCGAGCAGTACTTC.

The chain combines TRBV29-1 with TRBJ1-2; possible D gene TRBD1, 6 bases. Between the trimmed V and J ends, which lost 2 bases and 5 bases, there was a span of 15 bases. The germline CDR1 and CDR2 sequences are SQVTM and ANQGSEA. This CDR3 has 14 residues. The CDR3 DNA follows: TGCAGCGTTGAAACCCGGACAGCTTTATATGGCTACACCTTC. Residues: CSVETRTALYGYTF.

The J gene is TRBJ2-7, the V gene TRBV9, with 9 bases fitting TRBD2. This CDR3 comprises 15 residues. Germline CDR1 reads SGDLS; CDR2 reads YYNGEE. V shed 3 bases and J 7 bases; nucleotides not matched to a gene: 11. In DNA, the CDR3 is TGTGCCAGCAGCGGCCTTCTAGCGGGGCGCCAGGAGCAGTACTTC. Protein product: CASSGLLAGRQEQYF. The full variable domain, its missing parts supplied by reference TRBV9 and TRBJ2-7, is DSGVTQTPKHLITATGQRVTLRCSPRSGDLSVYWYQQSLDQGLQFLIQYYNGEERAKGNILERFSAQQFPDLHSELNLSSLELGDSALYFCASSGLLAGRQEQYFGPGTRLTVT.

This clone showed up just once. V usage is TRBV9 and J usage is TRBJ2-1, with 8 bases lining up with TRBD2. V lost 0 bases and J lost 8; bases outside the gene matches: 7. The germline CDR1 and CDR2 sequences are SGDLS and YYNGEE. The CDR3 has 15 amino acids. CDR3 region: CASSVEIGRADEQFF. The CDR3 bases are TGTGCCAGCAGCGTAGAGATCGGGAGGGCTGATGAGCAGTTCTTC.

The gene calls are TRBV6-5 and TRBJ2-7, with TRBD1 identical over 8 bases. The length of the CDR3 is 15 residues. The ends lost 4 bases at V and 5 bases at J; junction bases unmatched: 10. CDR1 MNHEY and CDR2 SVGAGI come from the germline V gene. CDR3 DNA sequence: TGTGCCAGCAGTTCCCAGCCCAGGGGGCTCGACGAGCAGTACTTC. Translation gives CASSSQPRGLDEQYF.

V usage is TRBV5-1 and J usage is TRBJ1-3; D is possibly TRBD1 (5 bases). This CDR3 region has 16 residues. V was pared by 0 bases and J by 3 bases, with 13 bases between. CDR1 is SGHRS, CDR2 YFSETQ, per germline. The CDR3 here is CASSLAGSGYGNTIYF. CDR3 nucleotide sequence: TGCGCCAGCAGCTTGGCCGGGTCAGGGTATGGAAACACCATATATTTT.

V and J are TRBV7-2 and TRBJ1-6, with 7 bases fitting TRBD1. This CDR3 spans 15 amino acids. The trim removed 4 bases at V and 10 bases at J, leaving 10 bases unmatched. Looked up from germline, CDR1 is SGHTA and CDR2 is FQGNSA. This CDR3 is CASSYSGQTGSPLHF. CDR3 sequence (DNA): TGTGCCAGCAGCTACTCGGGACAGACAGGATCACCCCTCCACTTT.

The table lists this clone with a count of one. This chain uses TRBV28 with TRBJ1-3; D remains unclear. Trimming took 3 bases from V and 1 from J, leaving 19 bases between them. Germline loops: CDR1 MDHEN, CDR2 SYDVKM. This CDR3 contains 18 residues. CDR3 in amino acids: CASSLGVGPLSSGNTIYF. CDR3 sequence (DNA): TGTGCCAGCAGTTTGGGAGTGGGCCCCCTTAGTTCTGGAAACACCATATATTTT.